This is a list of T cell receptor beta chains from one sample in a study of T cell responses to AZD1222 COVID-19 vaccine. The method was immunoSEQ multiplex PCR; TCRdb's version includes in-frame clones alone and lacks a portion of them. The data contain about 140,000 clones, approximately 91% of them singletons. The sample consisted of peripheral blood, taken on day 0 of AZD1222 vaccination. The receptor set was obtained from an adult in good health. The CDR3 runs from the conserved cysteine through the conserved F or W. Fields, in order: CDR3 length, J gene, D gene, clone size, V gene, CDR3 DNA, CDR3 protein. A D gene is named only where the DNA matches it firmly. Clone size is shown for a subset of rows, as once, few, many or a class of expanded clone.

CDR3 length: 12
J gene: TRBJ1-2
D gene: -
clone size: -
V gene: TRBV6-5
CDR3 DNA: TGTGCCAGTAATCCAAGGAGCTATGGCTACACCTTC
CDR3 protein: CASNPRSYGYTF

CDR3 length: 16
J gene: TRBJ2-1
D gene: TRBD2
clone size: many
V gene: TRBV11-3
CDR3 DNA: TGTGCCAGCAGCTTAGATGGGGAGGGATCCTACAATGAGCAGTTCTTC
CDR3 protein: CASSLDGEGSYNEQFF

CDR3 length: 15
J gene: TRBJ2-1
D gene: TRBD1
clone size: -
V gene: TRBV6-4
CDR3 DNA: TGTGCCAGCAGTGACGGGACAGGGGGTCTCAATGAGCAGTTCTTC
CDR3 protein: CASSDGTGGLNEQFF

CDR3 length: 14
J gene: TRBJ2-5
D gene: -
clone size: -
V gene: TRBV19
CDR3 DNA: TGTGCCAGTTCTAAGGGGCTAGCGTCCGAGACCCAGTACTTC
CDR3 protein: CASSKGLASETQYF

CDR3 length: 16
J gene: TRBJ1-4
D gene: -
clone size: -
V gene: TRBV28
CDR3 DNA: TGTGCCAGCAGGAGGATTATTCTTGCAACTAATGAAAAACTGTTTTTT
CDR3 protein: CASRRIILATNEKLFF

CDR3 length: 16
J gene: TRBJ2-1
D gene: -
clone size: -
V gene: TRBV6-2/TRBV6-3
CDR3 DNA: TGTGCCAGCAGCAGAATACCCAATCATGACTACAATGAGCAGTTCTTC
CDR3 protein: CASSRIPNHDYNEQFF

CDR3 length: 12
J gene: TRBJ1-2
D gene: -
clone size: once
V gene: TRBV28
CDR3 DNA: TGTGCCAGCAGTTTCCGGGTGCGGGGCTACACCTTC
CDR3 protein: CASSFRVRGYTF

CDR3 length: 13
J gene: TRBJ2-3
D gene: TRBD2
clone size: -
V gene: TRBV7-9
CDR3 DNA: TGTGCCAGCAGCCTCCGGGGGGCAGATACGCAGTATTTT
CDR3 protein: CASSLRGADTQYF

CDR3 length: 14
J gene: TRBJ1-1
D gene: -
clone size: -
V gene: TRBV19
CDR3 DNA: TGTGCCAGTAGTAATCAGAGAATGAACACTGAAGCTTTCTTT
CDR3 protein: CASSNQRMNTEAFF

CDR3 length: 14
J gene: TRBJ2-6
D gene: -
clone size: -
V gene: TRBV9
CDR3 DNA: TGTGCCAGCTTGGAGAATCCTGGGGCCAACGTCCTGACTTTC
CDR3 protein: CASLENPGANVLTF